The present T cell receptor beta chain was sequenced within a study of PD-1 blockade in classical Hodgkin lymphoma. General study results and limits: CD4+ TCR diversity, unlike CD8+, rose significantly by C4D1.

As concerns this clone: Its matching antigen is unknown.

Sequencing was performed with immunoSEQ multiplex PCR; in TCRdb, only in-frame clones are kept and a portion is missing. The sample lists approximately 96,000 clones; around 93% were seen once. The germline CDR1 and CDR2 sequences are GTSNPN and SVGIG (reference sequence). V lost 5 bases, J lost 3 bases, and 19 bases lay in between. The CDR3 extends over 15 amino acids. Time point described: cycle 4 day 1 (C4D1), after six to seven weeks of nivolumab. All trial patients relapsed after autologous stem cell transplantation. This material consisted of peripheral blood mononuclear cells (PBMCs), taken before the fourth cycle of nivolumab. This TCR was sampled from a human donor with classical Hodgkin lymphoma. This sequence joins TRBV30 and TRBJ1-2; D ambiguous. The CDR3 is CAWDGVELAHYGYTF. The CDR3 DNA is TGTGCCTGGGACGGGGTAGAGCTGGCCCACTATGGCTACACCTTC.